The clone carrying this T cell receptor (beta chain) was seen a handful of times. Its antigen remains unknown. Trimming left V 3 bases short and J 4 bases short, with 13 bases between. This CDR3 has 14 amino acids. Per germline, CDR1 SGHAT and CDR2 FQNNGV. Repertoires were generated with immunoSEQ multiplex PCR, while TCRdb's copy carries only in-frame clones and drops some. The sample shows some 3,300 clones, about 76% of them seen only once. These data are taken from a study of chemoradiotherapy in HPV16-positive cancers. About the research overall: Two HPV16-positive patients' cells yielded candidate HPV-specific clones and common motifs. Whole-study findings and limits: During treatment, candidate HPV-specific clones and E7-related motifs expanded in tumor.

The chain uses TRBV11-2 and TRBJ2-7, with D tentatively TRBD1 (5 bases). This TCR came from a human donor with HPV-associated anogenital cancer. Sample acquisition took place from a patient who underwent chemoradiotherapy. The CDR3 DNA sequence: TGTGCCAGCAGCTTTCTCGGCAACAGGTACGAGCAGTACTTC. Protein: CASSFLGNRYEQYF. The full variable domain, in which reference TRBV11-2 and TRBJ2-7 provide the parts outside the CDR3, is EAGVAQSPRYKIIEKRQSVAFWCNPISGHATLYWYQQILGQGPKLLIQFQNNGVVDDSQLPKDRFSAERLKGVDSTLKIQPAKLEDSAVYLCASSFLGNRYEQYFGPGTRLTVT.